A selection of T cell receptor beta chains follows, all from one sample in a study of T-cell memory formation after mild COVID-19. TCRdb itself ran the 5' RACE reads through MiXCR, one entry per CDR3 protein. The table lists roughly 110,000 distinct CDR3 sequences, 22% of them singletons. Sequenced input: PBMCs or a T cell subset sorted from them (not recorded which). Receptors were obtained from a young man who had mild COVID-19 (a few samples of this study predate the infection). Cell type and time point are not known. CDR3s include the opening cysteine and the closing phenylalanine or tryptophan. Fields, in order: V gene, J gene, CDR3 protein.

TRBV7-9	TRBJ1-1	CASSLKGGVTEAFF
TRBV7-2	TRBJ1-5	CASSLATYSNQPQHF
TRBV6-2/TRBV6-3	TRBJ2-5	CASSYQTSGQETQYF
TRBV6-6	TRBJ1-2	CASTLTDFRTDGNYGYTF
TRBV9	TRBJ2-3	CASSVGGGDTQYF
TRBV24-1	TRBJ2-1	CATSAIPYSSYNEQFF
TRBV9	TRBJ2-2	CASSFRRTLSTGELFF
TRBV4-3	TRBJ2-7	CASSHRQDAYEQYF
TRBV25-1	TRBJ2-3	CASSALTAQYF
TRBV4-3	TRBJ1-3	CASSQVPGVSSGNTIYF
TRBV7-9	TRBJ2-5	CASSRTSGGKETQYF
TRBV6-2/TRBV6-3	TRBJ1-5	CASSRTGEPQPQHF
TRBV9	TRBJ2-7	CASSVGLDAYEQYF
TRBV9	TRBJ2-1	CASSPDPSPGQFF
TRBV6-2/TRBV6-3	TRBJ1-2	CASSPDSRGRKDGYTF
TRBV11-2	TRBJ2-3	CASSPTSGGTDTQYF
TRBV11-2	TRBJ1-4	CASSPRQWNEKLFF
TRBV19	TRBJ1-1	CASSSWTGMNTEAFF
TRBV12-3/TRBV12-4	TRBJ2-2	CASTGQTYTGELFF
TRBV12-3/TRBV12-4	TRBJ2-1	CASSEGGNEQFF
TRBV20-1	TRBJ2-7	CSASATGPYLEQYF
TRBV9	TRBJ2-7	CASSVAGGSSYEQYF
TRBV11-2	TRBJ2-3	CASSLVPGLAERDTQYF
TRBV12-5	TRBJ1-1	CASAFLGTDNTEAFF
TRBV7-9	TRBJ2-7	CASSSGTAFGDEQYF
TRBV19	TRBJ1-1	CASSLFGRNMNTEAFF
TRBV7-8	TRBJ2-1	CASSRLPYNEQFF
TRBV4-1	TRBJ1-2	CASSQVPGGYGYTF
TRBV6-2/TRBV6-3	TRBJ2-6	CASNLSRRSGANVLTF
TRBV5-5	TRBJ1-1	CASSPKTASVEAFF
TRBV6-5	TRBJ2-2	CATHPGTNTGELFF
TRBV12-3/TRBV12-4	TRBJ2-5	CASSLPGAPQETQYF
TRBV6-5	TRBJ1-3	CASSWRKPSGNTIYF
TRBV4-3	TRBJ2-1	CASSQVIGDNEQFF
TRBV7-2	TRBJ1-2	CASSVPGVWDYGYTF
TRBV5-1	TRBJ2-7	CASSLDREYEQYF
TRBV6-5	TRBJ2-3	CASSLGYTGNADTQYF
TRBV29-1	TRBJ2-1	CSVEEPLDRATYNEQFF
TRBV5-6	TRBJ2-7	CASSFGTSGAEQYF
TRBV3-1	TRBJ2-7	CASRPAGQYEQYF
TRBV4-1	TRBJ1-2	CASSQTERRGYTF
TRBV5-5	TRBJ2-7	CASSQGGLDEQYF
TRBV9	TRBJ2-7	CASSVGRVPYEQYF
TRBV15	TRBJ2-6	CATSRVRLGANVLTF
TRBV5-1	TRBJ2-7	CASSPGHVSYEQYF
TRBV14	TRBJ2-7	CASSTGRGVSSYEQYF
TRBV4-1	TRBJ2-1	CASSQDEWARTYNEQFF
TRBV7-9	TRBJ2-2	CASSLGEGTGELFF
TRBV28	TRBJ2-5	CASSTRPGHMEETQYF
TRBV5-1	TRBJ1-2	CASSSQGGYGYTF
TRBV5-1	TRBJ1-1	CASSLGSGSTEAFF
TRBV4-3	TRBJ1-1	CASSQDGPYTEAFF